A selection of T cell receptor beta chains follows, all from one sample in a study of blood T cell repertoires in COVID-19. The table came from immunoSEQ multiplex PCR; TCRdb's copy has only in-frame clones and leaves some out. The sample shows 350,000 to 400,000 clones, 88% of them seen only once. The sequenced sample was PBMCs or T cells enriched from blood (not recorded which). The receptor set was obtained from a woman between 18 and 29 years old who had recovered from COVID-19. The CDR3 runs from the conserved cysteine through the conserved F or W. The order of the fields is D gene, J gene, clone size, V gene, CDR3 length, CDR3 protein, CDR3 DNA. The D gene is left open where the match is weak. Clone size is given for some rows only: seen once, a few or many times, or a class if the clone is expanded.

d_gene: .
j_gene: TRBJ2-2
abundance: .
v_gene: TRBV4-3
len: 16
CDR3aa: CASSQRGPPYTGELFF
CDR3nt: TGCGCCAGCAGCCAACGGGGTCCGCCTTACACCGGGGAGCTGTTTTTT

d_gene: TRBD1
j_gene: TRBJ2-2
abundance: .
v_gene: TRBV7-9
len: 16
CDR3aa: CASSLVGQRNTGELFF
CDR3nt: TGTGCCAGCAGCTTAGTGGGACAGAGAAACACCGGGGAGCTGTTTTTT

d_gene: .
j_gene: TRBJ1-2
abundance: .
v_gene: TRBV3-1/TRBV3-2
len: 12
CDR3aa: CASSLRLSGYTF
CDR3nt: TGTGCCAGCAGCCTCCGACTTTCGGGCTACACCTTC

d_gene: .
j_gene: TRBJ1-1
abundance: .
v_gene: TRBV30
len: 13
CDR3aa: CAWSVMRSTEAFF
CDR3nt: TGTGCCTGGAGTGTAATGCGGAGCACTGAAGCTTTCTTT

d_gene: .
j_gene: TRBJ2-3
abundance: .
v_gene: TRBV27
len: 14
CDR3aa: CASSLPGAIDTQYF
CDR3nt: TGTGCCAGCAGTTTACCAGGGGCAATCGATACGCAGTATTTT

d_gene: .
j_gene: TRBJ2-7
abundance: .
v_gene: TRBV6-5
len: 14
CDR3aa: CASSPRTGTYEQYF
CDR3nt: TGTGCCAGCAGTCCACGGACTGGCACCTACGAGCAGTACTTC

d_gene: .
j_gene: TRBJ1-1
abundance: .
v_gene: TRBV12-3/TRBV12-4
len: 13
CDR3aa: CASSLDRYTEAFF
CDR3nt: TGTGCCAGCAGTTTAGACAGGTACACTGAAGCTTTCTTT

d_gene: TRBD2
j_gene: TRBJ2-4
abundance: once
v_gene: TRBV19
len: 15
CDR3aa: CASTPRTSGENIQYF
CDR3nt: TGTGCCAGTACTCCCAGGACTAGCGGGGAAAACATTCAGTACTTC

d_gene: .
j_gene: TRBJ1-6
abundance: .
v_gene: TRBV5-1
len: 15
CDR3aa: CASSLSGLYNSPLHF
CDR3nt: TGCGCCAGCAGCTTGAGCGGCCTCTATAATTCACCCCTCCACTTT

d_gene: .
j_gene: TRBJ1-1
abundance: .
v_gene: TRBV30
len: 14
CDR3aa: CAWSVLDMNTEAFF
CDR3nt: TGTGCCTGGAGTGTACTTGACATGAACACTGAAGCTTTCTTT

d_gene: .
j_gene: TRBJ1-5
abundance: .
v_gene: TRBV10-3
len: 14
CDR3aa: CAISTDSFDQPQHF
CDR3nt: TGTGCCATCAGCACGGACAGCTTTGATCAGCCCCAGCATTTT

d_gene: .
j_gene: TRBJ1-3
abundance: once
v_gene: TRBV6-2/TRBV6-3
len: 16
CDR3aa: CASSDITGSTGNTIYF
CDR3nt: TGTGCCAGCAGTGACATAACAGGATCCACTGGAAACACCATATATTTT

d_gene: TRBD1
j_gene: TRBJ1-6
abundance: .
v_gene: TRBV7-9
len: 14
CDR3aa: CASSAGTGGSPLHF
CDR3nt: TGTGCCAGCAGCGCAGGGACAGGGGGCTCACCCCTCCACTTT

d_gene: .
j_gene: TRBJ1-4
abundance: .
v_gene: TRBV29-1
len: 13
CDR3aa: CSVADTPGEKLFF
CDR3nt: TGCAGCGTTGCGGACACCCCTGGTGAAAAACTGTTTTTT

d_gene: .
j_gene: TRBJ1-4
abundance: once
v_gene: TRBV28
len: 13
CDR3aa: CASSVAGVEKLFF
CDR3nt: TGTGCCAGCAGTGTGGCAGGGGTTGAAAAACTGTTTTTT

d_gene: TRBD2
j_gene: TRBJ2-5
abundance: once
v_gene: TRBV7-2
len: 14
CDR3aa: CASSFPGLQETQYF
CDR3nt: TGTGCCAGCAGCTTCCCGGGACTACAAGAGACCCAGTACTTC

d_gene: .
j_gene: TRBJ1-3
abundance: .
v_gene: TRBV6-5
len: 14
CDR3aa: CASSYSAGRNTIYF
CDR3nt: TGTGCCAGCAGTTACTCGGCAGGGCGGAACACCATATATTTT

d_gene: .
j_gene: TRBJ1-3
abundance: .
v_gene: TRBV19
len: 12
CDR3aa: CASSKLGNTIYF
CDR3nt: TGTGCCAGTAGTAAACTGGGAAACACCATATATTTT

d_gene: .
j_gene: TRBJ1-1
abundance: .
v_gene: TRBV7-9
len: 11
CDR3aa: CASSRSAEAFF
CDR3nt: TGTGCCAGCAGCCGGAGCGCTGAAGCTTTCTTT

d_gene: TRBD1
j_gene: TRBJ1-2
abundance: .
v_gene: TRBV4-3
len: 15
CDR3aa: CASSQGTGLPYGYTF
CDR3nt: TGCGCCAGCAGCCAAGGGACAGGGCTACCCTATGGCTACACCTTC

d_gene: .
j_gene: TRBJ2-2
abundance: .
v_gene: TRBV21-1
len: 15
CDR3aa: CASSKGPGDTGELFF
CDR3nt: TGTGCCAGCAGCAAAGGTCCAGGGGACACCGGGGAGCTGTTTTTT

d_gene: .
j_gene: TRBJ2-1
abundance: .
v_gene: TRBV7-3
len: 15
CDR3aa: CASSLRDSLYNEQFF
CDR3nt: TGTGCCAGCAGCCTCCGGGACTCTTTATACAATGAGCAGTTCTTC